The sample holds one count of the clone carrying this TCR beta chain. Profiled with immunoSEQ multiplex PCR; TCRdb holds only in-frame clones, not every one. The table shows over 15,000 clones, with about 90% occurring only once. This sample was included in a study of control samples from healthy donors and cancer patients. J lost 4 bases, V lost 4 bases, and 4 bases had no gene match. CDR1 is LNHDA, CDR2 SQIVND, per germline (reference sequence). The CDR3 is 14 amino acids. Specimen: PBMCs. The TCR was taken from a woman aged 70-85 years with colorectal cancer. The rearrangement links TRBV19 to TRBJ1-2; 9 bases map to TRBD1. CDR3 protein: CASSTTGGGYGYTF. In nucleotides, the CDR3 is TGTGCCAGTAGTACAACAGGGGGCGGCTATGGCTACACCTTC.